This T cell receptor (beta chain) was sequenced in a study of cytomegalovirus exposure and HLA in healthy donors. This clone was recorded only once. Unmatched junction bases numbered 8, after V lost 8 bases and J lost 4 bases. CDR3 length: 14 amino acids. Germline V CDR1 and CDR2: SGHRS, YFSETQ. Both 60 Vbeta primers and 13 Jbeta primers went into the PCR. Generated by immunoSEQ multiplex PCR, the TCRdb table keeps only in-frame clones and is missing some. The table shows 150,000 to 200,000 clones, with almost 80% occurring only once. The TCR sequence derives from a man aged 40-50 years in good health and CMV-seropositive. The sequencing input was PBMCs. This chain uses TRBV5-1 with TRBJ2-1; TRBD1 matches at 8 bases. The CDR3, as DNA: TGCGCCAGTTCCCCGGGACAGGAATACAATGAGCAGTTCTTC. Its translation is CASSPGQEYNEQFF.